A single sample is the source of the 8 T cell receptor beta chains below, sequenced in a study of cytomegalovirus exposure and HLA in healthy donors. This PCR relied on a set of 60 Vbeta primers and 13 Jbeta primers. The assay was immunoSEQ multiplex PCR, and TCRdb's table has in-frame clones only and misses some. Of some 190,000 clones in the sample, 75% to 90% were seen once. Sample: PBMCs. These receptors were taken from a young woman in good health and CMV-seronegative.

J is TRBJ1-4 and V is TRBV27; 7 bases map to TRBD1. Unmatched junction bases numbered 15, after V lost 3 bases and J lost 8 bases. CDR3 size: 17 residues. The germline V gene has CDR1 MNHEY and CDR2 SMNVEV (reference sequence). This chain's CDR3 is CASSFRPPGQLREKLFF. CDR3 DNA sequence: TGTGCCAGCAGTTTCCGGCCACCGGGACAGTTACGGGAAAAACTGTTTTTT. Full variable domain (remainder filled in from reference TRBV27 and TRBJ1-4): EAQVTQNPRYLITVTGKKLTVTCSQNMNHEYMSWYRQDPGLGLRQIYYSMNVEVTDKGDVPEGYKVSRKEKRNFPLILESPSPNQTSLYFCASSFRPPGQLREKLFFGSGTQLSVL.

The table lists this clone with a few counts. V is TRBV30 and J is TRBJ1-1; D is unclear. The CDR3 is 13 residues long. V gave up 2 bases and J gave up 1 base, with 8 bases separating them. Per the germline V gene, CDR1 is GTSNPN and CDR2 is SVGIG (reference sequence). In DNA form, the CDR3 reads TGTGCCTGGAGTCCCCTAACGAACACTGAAGCTTTCTTT. It is translated as CAWSPLTNTEAFF.

The rearrangement uses TRBV28 and TRBJ2-3; 10 nucleotides agree with TRBD2. Germline loops: CDR1 MDHEN, CDR2 SYDVKM. The CDR3 sequence is 15 residues long. After removal of 5 bases from V and 4 bases from J, the junction contained 6 bases not matched to a gene. In nucleotides, the CDR3 is TGTGCCAGCAGTCGAGCGGGAGGGTACCCAGATACGCAGTATTTT. Its protein is CASSRAGGYPDTQYF.

This sequence joins TRBV2 and TRBJ2-5, with unresolved D. The DNA end is a closer match to TRBJ2-7, so the J assignment may be wrong. This CDR3 has 13 residues. CDR1 is SNHLY and CDR2 is FYNNEI in the germline V gene. CDR3 sequence (DNA): TGTGCCAGCAGGGAAAAACTCGCCTACGAGCAGTACTTC. It encodes CASREKLAYEQYF.

The chain recombines TRBV7-8 with TRBJ1-4, with D perhaps TRBD1 (6 bases). Germline CDR1 reads SGHVS; CDR2 reads FQNEAQ. The V end lost 5 bases, the J end lost 6 bases, and 16 bases lay between the germline ends. CDR3 length equals 15 residues. This CDR3 reads CASSPGQSFDEKLFF. The CDR3 bases are TGTGCCAGCAGCCCAGGACAGTCGTTTGATGAAAAACTGTTTTTT. The whole variable domain, remainder taken from reference TRBV7-8 and TRBJ1-4, is GAGVSQSPRYKVAKRGQDVALRCDPISGHVSLFWYQQALGQGPEFLTYFQNEAQLDKSGLPSDRFFAERPEGSVSTLKIQRTQQEDSAVYLCASSPGQSFDEKLFFGSGTQLSVL.

This rearrangement joins TRBV28 to TRBJ1-1; possible D gene TRBD1, 6 bases. The CDR3 sequence is 14 residues long. Trimming left V 5 bases short and J 1 base short, with 11 bases between. The germline gives CDR1 MDHEN, CDR2 SYDVKM. Written as DNA, the CDR3 is TGTGCCAGCAGTCTCCTGGACAGGAACACTGAAGCTTTCTTT. Encoded protein: CASSLLDRNTEAFF.

The chain carries TRBV19 and TRBJ2-2, with a possible D match to TRBD1 (6 bases). Germline V gene data show CDR1 as LNHDA and CDR2 as SQIVND (reference sequence). The CDR3 length is 17 residues. V dropped 4 bases and J dropped 6 bases, with 21 bases sitting between them. The CDR3 region is CASSTNLGPGEAGELFF. The DNA of the CDR3 is TGTGCCAGTAGTACAAACCTCGGGCCAGGGGAAGCCGGGGAGCTGTTTTTT.

This clone was picked up one time. The chain employs TRBV18 and TRBJ2-5, with a possible D match to TRBD1 (7 bases). Trimming took 2 bases from V and 1 from J, leaving 17 bases between them. Germline lookup yields CDR1 KGHSH and CDR2 LQKENI. This CDR3 spans 17 amino acids. CDR3 loop: CASSPSWRDRFQETQYF. CDR3 nucleotides: TGTGCCAGCTCACCAAGTTGGAGGGACAGATTCCAAGAGACCCAGTACTTC.